The 25 T cell receptor beta chains below were found in one sample sequenced in a study of blood T cell repertoires in COVID-19. Generated by immunoSEQ multiplex PCR, the TCRdb table keeps only in-frame clones and is missing some. The sample lists 100,000 to 150,000 clones, 79% occurring once. Input material: peripheral blood. The source is a man aged 35 to 55 with active or convalescent COVID-19.

V and J are TRBV9 and TRBJ2-2, with D tentatively TRBD1 (5 bases). V was trimmed by 5 bases and J by 4 bases, leaving 18 bases between them. The length of the CDR3 is 16 residues. Germline V gene lookup returns CDR1 SGDLS and CDR2 YYNGEE. The CDR3 nucleotides read TGTGCCAGCAGGGCGACCGTCCAGGGTCTCACCGGGGAGCTGTTTTTT. The encoded protein is CASRATVQGLTGELFF.

The rearrangement uses TRBV5-6 and TRBJ1-1, with TRBD1 as a possible D gene (5 bases). V dropped 0 bases and J dropped 8 bases, with 11 bases sitting between them. Germline V gene lookup returns CDR1 SGHDT and CDR2 YYEEEE. The CDR3 is made up of 13 amino acids. The CDR3 DNA follows: TGTGCCAGCAGCTTGGTGGACGACAGCGAAGCTTTCTTT. It encodes CASSLVDDSEAFF.

The CDR3 reads CASTPGGTDTQYF. DNA for the CDR3: TGTGCCAGCACCCCGGGAGGGACAGATACGCAGTATTTT. The genes are TRBV6-5 and TRBJ2-3, with TRBD2 identical over 8 bases. From germline, CDR1 is MNHEY and CDR2 SVGAGI. The J segment lost 3 bases and the V segment lost 7 bases, leaving 3 bases of the junction unmatched. The CDR3 covers 13 residues.

This chain connects TRBV7-8 to TRBJ1-2; D gene unclear. V lost 2 bases and J lost 8, with 21 bases in between. Germline assignment: CDR1 SGHVS and CDR2 FQNEAQ. This CDR3 comprises 16 residues. CDR3 amino acids: CASSLKRAGALPGYTF. The CDR3 nucleotides read TGTGCCAGCAGCTTAAAACGTGCGGGTGCTCTACCCGGCTACACCTTC.

The V call is TRBV19, the J call TRBJ1-4; D uncertain. Germline V lookup: CDR1 LNHDA, CDR2 SQIVND (reference sequence). This CDR3 is 13 amino acids long. The ends were cut back, 5 bases at V and 12 bases at J, with 16 bases in the middle. This CDR3 reads CASSPGSPGELFF. The CDR3 bases are TGTGCCAGTAGTCCGGGGTCGCCTGGGGAACTGTTTTTT.

Ten or more counts support this clone. This same CDR3 is encoded by further DNA sequences in the sample. J is TRBJ2-2 and V is TRBV5-4, with TRBD2 matching 9 bases. This CDR3 is built from 15 residues. The germline CDR1 and CDR2 sequences are SGHNT and YYREEE (reference sequence). V lost 4 bases, J lost 5 bases, and 6 bases stayed unmatched. Written as DNA, the CDR3 is TGTGCCAGCAGCGGCGCGGGGGGGAGGACCGGGGAGCTGTTTTTT. Translation gives CASSGAGGRTGELFF.

The gene calls are TRBV4-3 and TRBJ2-3; 10 bases match TRBD1. J was trimmed by 6 bases and V by 4 bases; bases with no gene match: 4. The CDR3 is 14 amino acids. Germline V CDR1 and CDR2: LGHNA, YSLEER. CDR3 amino acids: CASSPGQGSDTQYF. The CDR3, as DNA: TGCGCCAGCAGCCCGGGACAGGGGTCGGATACGCAGTATTTT.

This chain joins TRBV18 and TRBJ2-7, with TRBD1 matching over 9 bases. V lost 2 bases and J lost 7; bases outside the gene matches: 6. The germline gives CDR1 KGHSH, CDR2 LQKENI. The CDR3 has 14 residues. For the CDR3, the DNA is TGTGCCAGCTCACCATTGGGACAGGGCGCGGAGCAGTACTTC. This gives the protein CASSPLGQGAEQYF.

This clone was observed a single time. The chain recombines TRBV19 with TRBJ1-1; the match to TRBD1 covers 11 bases. Germline V gives CDR1 LNHDA, CDR2 SQIVND (reference sequence). Losses at the gene ends were 3 bases for V and 1 base for J; bases not matched to a gene: 10. This CDR3 has 18 residues. Written as DNA, the CDR3 is TGTGCCAGTAGTATGTCCTGGACAGGGGGCGGCGGGAACACTGAAGCTTTCTTT. This encodes CASSMSWTGGGGNTEAFF.

The gene calls are TRBV19 and TRBJ1-2; D perhaps matches TRBD1 (6 bases). From germline, CDR1 is LNHDA and CDR2 SQIVND (reference sequence). V gave up 5 bases and J gave up 9 bases, with 16 bases separating them. This CDR3 has 13 amino acids. CDR3 region: CASSASQGRSYTF. CDR3 in DNA: TGTGCCAGTAGTGCCTCACAGGGTAGGAGCTACACCTTC.

The rearrangement links TRBV7-9 to TRBJ2-2, with TRBD2 identical over 10 bases. V lost 4 bases to trimming and J lost 3 bases; unmatched junction nucleotides: 2. CDR1 is SEHNR, CDR2 FQNEAQ, per germline (reference sequence). The CDR3 is made up of 15 amino acids. For the CDR3, the DNA is TGTGCCAGCAGCTCGACTAGCGGGTACACCGGGGAGCTGTTTTTT. Translating gives CASSSTSGYTGELFF.

This clone has only one observation. The chain is built from TRBV10-3 and TRBJ2-4; tentatively, D is TRBD1 (5 bases). This CDR3 is 15 amino acids long. V shed 2 bases and J shed 1 base, with 9 bases lying between them. The germline CDR1 and CDR2 sequences are ENHRY and SYGVKD. CDR3 sequence: CAISEGAVAKNIQYF. The CDR3, as DNA: TGTGCCATCAGTGAGGGGGCTGTGGCCAAAAACATTCAGTACTTC.

The genes are TRBV10-2 and TRBJ1-2; the D gene is possibly TRBD1 (5 bases). The germline V and J ends were trimmed by 6 bases and 3 bases, with 20 bases remaining between them. Per germline, CDR1 WSHSY and CDR2 SAAADI. This CDR3 is 16 amino acids long. CDR3 amino acids: CASSVNPGGTHYGYTF. The CDR3 DNA is TGCGCCAGCAGCGTTAACCCTGGGGGGACTCACTATGGCTACACCTTC.

The CDR3 loop is CASSYQGNQPQHF. The CDR3 coding sequence is TGCGCCAGCAGTTACCAGGGGAATCAGCCCCAGCATTTT. V is TRBV5-1 and J is TRBJ1-5; TRBD1 is a possible D gene (6 bases). The CDR3 has 13 residues. V was shortened by 5 bases and J by 4 bases, with 10 bases between the two germline ends. Germline V gives CDR1 SGHRS, CDR2 YFSETQ.

In this sample, this clone turned up a few times. V is TRBV6-5 and J is TRBJ1-4; 8 positions match TRBD1. The CDR3 has 13 amino acids. V lost 10 bases to trimming and J lost 7 bases; unmatched junction nucleotides: 8. The germline CDR1 and CDR2 sequences are MNHEY and SVGAGI. The CDR3 coding sequence is TGTGCCACCTTCAGGGGGCGAGGTGAAAAACTGTTTTTT. Translated, it gives CATFRGRGEKLFF.

The chain carries TRBV6-2 or TRBV6-3 and TRBJ2-1; D is possibly TRBD2 (5 bases). This CDR3 contains 17 residues. The germline V and J ends were trimmed by 2 bases and 0 bases, with 14 bases remaining between them. Looked up from germline, CDR1 is MNHEY and CDR2 is SVGEGT. CDR3 sequence: CASSYGERRSSYNEQFF. The CDR3 DNA follows: TGTGCCAGCAGTTACGGGGAGAGGCGTAGCTCCTACAATGAGCAGTTCTTC.

V and J are TRBV18 and TRBJ2-3, with 7 bases identical to TRBD1. CDR1 KGHSH and CDR2 LQKENI come from the germline V gene. The V segment lost 3 bases and the J segment 8 bases; nucleotides outside the gene matches: 8. The CDR3 is 14 amino acids. The CDR3 nucleotides are TGTGCCAGCTCACCGGAACGGACAGGTTTTACGCAGTATTTT. It encodes CASSPERTGFTQYF.

About this clone: The same CDR3 can be traced to other DNA sequences in this sample. The V call is TRBV5-4, the J call TRBJ2-3; 10 bases are a match to TRBD2. Per the germline V gene, CDR1 is SGHNT and CDR2 is YYREEE (reference sequence). CDR3 length equals 15 residues. V was pared by 2 bases and J by 2 bases, with 2 bases of the junction left unmatched. CDR3 sequence reads: CASSLAGGATDTQYF. CDR3 coding DNA: TGTGCCAGCAGCTTAGCGGGGGGGGCCACAGATACGCAGTATTTT.

This clone has only one observation. The genes are TRBV6-5 and TRBJ1-2; TRBD1 matches at 7 bases. The CDR3 is made up of 14 amino acids. V was pared by 2 bases and J by 1 base, with 1 base of the junction left unmatched. Per the germline V gene, CDR1 is MNHEY and CDR2 is SVGAGI. The CDR3 loop is CASSYGDSNYGYTF. The CDR3 nucleotides read TGTGCCAGCAGTTACGGGGACAGTAACTATGGCTACACCTTC.

This chain connects TRBV4-1 to TRBJ2-7, with TRBD2 matching 8 bases. The V gene end was trimmed by 3 bases and the J gene end by 5 bases; junction bases not matched to a gene: 12. The CDR3 has 16 residues. Germline V gene sequence: CDR1 MGHRA, CDR2 YSYEKL. CDR3 amino acids: CASSHRLAGPSHEQYF. For the CDR3, the DNA is TGCGCCAGCAGCCACAGATTAGCGGGGCCATCCCACGAGCAGTACTTC.

The chain is built from TRBV5-4 and TRBJ2-3, with 16 bases lining up with TRBD2. The V segment lost 4 bases and the J segment 5 bases; nucleotides outside the gene matches: 13. In germline, CDR1 is SGHNT, CDR2 YYREEE (reference sequence). The CDR3 loop spans 19 amino acids. As DNA, the CDR3 is TGTGCCAGCAGCGGGGGACTAGCGGGAGGGCCCCACAGCGGAGATACGCAGTATTTT. It codes for CASSGGLAGGPHSGDTQYF.

The chain combines TRBV7-2 with TRBJ1-4, with D unclear. The V end lost 9 bases, the J end lost 3 bases, and 11 bases lay between the germline ends. The CDR3 length is 13 residues. Germline V gene lookup returns CDR1 SGHTA and CDR2 FQGNSA. CDR3 DNA: TGTGCCAGTCGTCAGGCCCCTAATGAAAAACTGTTTTTT. It translates to CASRQAPNEKLFF. Supplemented by reference TRBV7-2 and TRBJ1-4, the full variable domain reads GAGVSQSPSNKVTEKGKDVELRCDPISGHTALYWYRQSLGQGLEFLIYFQGNSAPDKSGLPSDRFSAERTGGSVSTLTIQRTQQEDSAVYLCASRQAPNEKLFFGSGTQLSVL.

The chain carries TRBV2 and TRBJ2-1; D is uncertain. This CDR3 comprises 12 residues. V was pared by 5 bases and J by 7 bases, with 9 bases between. From germline, CDR1 is SNHLY and CDR2 FYNNEI. The CDR3 DNA is TGTGCCAGCAGTCCTTTGTTTAATGAGCAGTTCTTC. Amino acid sequence: CASSPLFNEQFF.

The gene calls are TRBV28 and TRBJ1-5; D gene uncertain. The germline gives CDR1 MDHEN, CDR2 SYDVKM. The CDR3 is made up of 14 amino acids. V was shortened by 7 bases and J by 0 bases, with 10 bases between the two germline ends. The CDR3 loop is CASKVDNSNQPQHF. In DNA, the CDR3 is TGTGCCAGCAAGGTAGACAATAGCAATCAGCCCCAGCATTTT.

This clone was observed a few times. The chain joins TRBV5-4 to TRBJ2-7, with TRBD1 identical over 8 bases. Per the germline V gene, CDR1 is SGHNT and CDR2 is YYREEE (reference sequence). The CDR3 runs to 13 residues. Losses at the gene ends were 4 bases for V and 5 bases for J; bases not matched to a gene: 5. CDR3 loop: CASSLGQVNEQYF. CDR3 DNA: TGTGCCAGCAGCCTGGGACAGGTTAACGAGCAGTACTTC.